This T cell receptor beta chain came from a study of vaccination and CD4 T cells after COVID-19. Study at large: Roughly ten convalescent cases were mild and one was severe, and all had been SARS-CoV-2 positive by nasal swab PCR. Researchers treated cells with overlapping spike peptides taken from SARS-CoV-2, HCoV-NL63, HCoV-OC43 and HCoV-229E. Points from the study as a whole: Among convalescent patients, a median roughly 90% of reactive clones emerged only after vaccination.

After removal of 7 bases from V and 0 bases from J, the junction contained 6 bases not matched to a gene. The CDR3 contains 15 residues. CDR1 and CDR2 from the germline V gene are LNHDA and SQIVND (reference sequence). At the Johns Hopkins FTIC core, DNA taken from cultured CD4+ T cells was sequenced by way of the Oncomine TCR Beta short-read assay. Cultured CD4+ T cells were the source of extracted genomic DNA. TCRdb recomputed calls from the PCR reads with MiXCR, one row per CDR3 protein. Found here are approximately 19,000 distinct CDR3 sequences, around 45% of them singletons; the top ten hold approximately 13%. Treatment denoted: approximately nine-day PBMC culture with coronavirus spike peptide pools or control peptides (ViraFEST assay). Concerning this clonotype: Its antigen is as yet unknown.

This chain uses TRBV19 with TRBJ1-3, with 7 bases lining up with TRBD1. The receptor's source is a human donor who had recovered from COVID-19. Sequencing input: CD4+ T cells from blood, cultured in vitro. The CDR3 DNA reads as TGTGCCAGTACCGGACAGGCTCTCTCTGGAAACACCATATATTTT. Translated, it gives CASTGQALSGNTIYF.